Reported below is one T cell receptor beta chain. This sample was included in a study of response to subunit inactivated influenza vaccine. This CDR3 has 11 residues. The germline gives CDR1 DFQATT, CDR2 SNEGSKA (reference sequence). With 0 bases removed from V and 5 bases from J, the gap between germline ends came to 4 bases. Via MiXCR, TCRdb re-called the RT-PCR reads, giving one row per CDR3 protein. The sample holds roughly 160,000 distinct CDR3 sequences, around 11% seen once. The chain carries TRBV20-1 and TRBJ2-5; unclear D gene. Sequencing used CD8+ T cells sorted from PBMCs, obtained around 2 years after vaccination. This TCR derives from a man aged 50 to 75 who received an inactivated influenza vaccine. The CDR3, as DNA: TGCAGTGCTAGAGATGGGGAGACCCAGTACTTC. Residues: CSARDGETQYF.